Each of the 29 T cell receptor beta chains below was sequenced from the same sample in a study of blood T cell repertoires in COVID-19. Some clones are missing from TCRdb's copy, which holds only in-frame ones; the method was immunoSEQ multiplex PCR. This table holds a few hundred thousand clones, 90% found once. The material sequenced was PBMCs or T cells enriched from blood (not recorded which). Every receptor here comes from a man aged 18 to 30 who had recovered from COVID-19.

The chain couples TRBV7-2 to TRBJ2-5, with D unclear. Trimming shortened V by 2 bases and J by 3 bases, and 7 bases separated the two germline ends. Germline V gene sequence: CDR1 SGHTA, CDR2 FQGNSA. This CDR3 is built from 13 residues. The CDR3 bases are TGTGCCAGCAGCTTATGGCAAGAAGAGACCCAGTACTTC. Translated: CASSLWQEETQYF.

V is TRBV29-1 and J is TRBJ1-1, with 7 bases that match TRBD1. Per the germline V gene, CDR1 is SQVTM and CDR2 is ANQGSEA. The CDR3 has 15 residues. J gave up 1 base and V 1 base, and 6 bases lay outside the gene matches. CDR3: CSVEVRQGTNTEAFF. The CDR3, as DNA: TGCAGCGTTGAAGTTAGACAGGGAACGAACACTGAAGCTTTCTTT. The complete variable domain, with remaining parts taken from reference TRBV29-1 and TRBJ1-1, reads SAVISQKPSRDICQRGTSLTIQCQVDSQVTMMFWYRQQPGQSLTLIATANQGSEATYESGFVIDKFPISRPNLTFSTLTVSNMSPEDSSIYLCSVEVRQGTNTEAFFGQGTRLTVV.

This chain connects TRBV11-2 to TRBJ1-1; TRBD1 matches 10 bases. Germline-derived CDR1 and CDR2 are SGHAT and FQNNGV. Trimming took 5 bases from V and 7 from J; bases not matched to a gene: 4. This CDR3 is 13 amino acids long. DNA for the CDR3: TGTGCCAGCAGCCAGACAGGGGGCGGTGAAGCTTTCTTT. This sequence encodes CASSQTGGGEAFF. Full variable domain (missing parts from reference TRBV11-2 and TRBJ1-1): EAGVAQSPRYKIIEKRQSVAFWCNPISGHATLYWYQQILGQGPKLLIQFQNNGVVDDSQLPKDRFSAERLKGVDSTLKIQPAKLEDSAVYLCASSQTGGGEAFFGQGTRLTVV.

CDR3 region: CASSVAQGLSSNQPQHF. The CDR3 nucleotides are TGTGCCAGTAGTGTCGCTCAGGGGCTCTCTAGCAATCAGCCCCAGCATTTT. The chain employs TRBV19 and TRBJ1-5; TRBD1 is a possible D gene (6 bases). CDR3 length: 17 residues. CDR1 is LNHDA, CDR2 SQIVND, per germline (reference sequence). V gave up 5 bases and J gave up 0 bases, with 17 bases separating them.

The J gene is TRBJ2-3, the V gene TRBV7-2; tentatively, D is TRBD1 (5 bases). This CDR3 comprises 12 residues. With 2 bases removed from V and 9 bases from J, the gap between germline ends came to 9 bases. Germline V gene sequence: CDR1 SGHTA, CDR2 FQGNSA. The CDR3 sequence: CASSLISGTQYF. Here the CDR3 DNA reads TGTGCCAGCAGCTTAATATCAGGGACGCAGTATTTT.

This clone was seen a single time. The J gene is TRBJ2-1, the V gene TRBV19; no reliable D call. CDR3 length: 11 residues. Germline lookup yields CDR1 LNHDA and CDR2 SQIVND (reference sequence). Trimming cost V 8 bases and J 1 base, with 3 bases left between them. CDR3 loop: CASASYNEQFF. For the CDR3, the DNA is TGTGCCAGTGCGTCCTACAATGAGCAGTTCTTC.

The chain is built from TRBV30 and TRBJ1-1, with 7 bases identical to TRBD1. The V gene end was trimmed by 1 base and the J gene end by 0 bases; junction bases not matched to a gene: 5. Germline-derived CDR1 and CDR2 are GTSNPN and SVGIG (reference sequence). The CDR3 sequence is 15 residues long. The CDR3 spells CAWSGGDRMNTEAFF. The CDR3 DNA reads TGTGCCTGGAGTGGGGGGGACAGAATGAACACTGAAGCTTTCTTT.

The V and J genes are TRBV6-5 and TRBJ1-1; unclear D gene. CDR3 length: 13 residues. The germline CDR1 and CDR2 sequences are MNHEY and SVGAGI. The V end was cut by 2 bases, the J end by 1 base, with 5 bases between. The CDR3 DNA reads as TGTGCCAGCAGTTACGGGCCGAACACTGAAGCTTTCTTT. As protein: CASSYGPNTEAFF.

This chain joins TRBV10-1 and TRBJ1-1; TRBD1 agrees at 7 bases. CDR1 is WNHNN, CDR2 SYGVQD, per germline (reference sequence). The V and J ends lost 0 bases and 1 base, in that order; junction bases with no gene match: 8. The CDR3 sequence is 17 residues long. The CDR3 spells CASSESTLGQKNTEAFF. Here the CDR3 DNA reads TGCGCCAGCAGTGAGTCGACTTTGGGACAGAAGAACACTGAAGCTTTCTTT.

The CDR3 nucleotides are TGTGCCAGCAGCCCCGGACAGGGTTTCGTAAAACTGTTTTTT. Translating it yields CASSPGQGFVKLFF. The chain links TRBV3-1 (or the pseudogene TRBV3-2) to TRBJ1-4; 8 nucleotides match TRBD1. The germline CDR1 and CDR2 sequences are LGHDT and YNNKEL (reference sequence). This CDR3 contains 14 residues. The V segment lost 4 bases and the J segment 10 bases; nucleotides outside the gene matches: 8.

J is TRBJ1-1 and V is TRBV5-1, with 8 bases aligning to TRBD1. V was clipped by 4 bases and J by 4 bases; unmatched bases: 15. The CDR3 runs to 17 residues. The germline gives CDR1 SGHRS, CDR2 YFSETQ. CDR3 sequence: CASSVPTGAGVFTEAFF. CDR3 DNA: TGCGCCAGCAGCGTCCCGACAGGGGCCGGGGTATTCACTGAAGCTTTCTTT.

V and J are TRBV28 and TRBJ2-7, with 10 bases lining up with TRBD1. This CDR3 is built from 19 residues. Germline loops: CDR1 MDHEN, CDR2 SYDVKM. Germline trimming cut 6 bases from V and 4 bases from J; bases unmatched to any gene: 21. The CDR3 is CASRPVPRQGAALVYEQYF. The CDR3 nucleotides are TGTGCCAGCAGGCCCGTACCTCGACAGGGGGCGGCTTTAGTTTACGAGCAGTACTTC.

This clone was recorded a few times. The V gene is TRBV30, the J gene TRBJ2-5; D perhaps matches TRBD1 (5 bases). The V gene's germline CDR1 is GTSNPN and CDR2 SVGIG (reference sequence). Deletions cut 5 bases from V and 5 bases from J, with 12 bases between. This CDR3 has 12 residues. The CDR3 loop is CAWAREGETQYF. The CDR3 nucleotides read TGTGCCTGGGCCAGGGAAGGCGAGACCCAGTACTTC.

In this sample, this clone turned up once. The V call is TRBV2, the J call TRBJ1-1; TRBD1 is a possible D gene (5 bases). The CDR3 loop spans 14 amino acids. Trimming cost V 5 bases and J 1 base, with 11 bases left between them. From germline, CDR1 is SNHLY and CDR2 FYNNEI. CDR3 residues: CASSTMTANTEAFF. The CDR3 region has the DNA TGTGCCAGCAGTACTATGACAGCGAACACTGAAGCTTTCTTT.

This chain links TRBV14 with TRBJ2-3, with 13 positions matching TRBD2. CDR1 is SGHDN and CDR2 is FVKESK in the germline V gene. The CDR3 runs 17 residues. The J segment lost 1 base and the V segment lost 1 base, leaving 2 bases of the junction unmatched. CDR3 in amino acids: CASSQGLAGGRTDTQYF. The CDR3 DNA is TGTGCCAGCAGCCAAGGACTAGCGGGGGGACGCACAGATACGCAGTATTTT.

This clone was seen just once. V is TRBV5-1 and J is TRBJ1-4; 10 nucleotides agree with TRBD1. CDR3 size: 13 residues. Trimming at V came to 7 bases and at J to 10 bases, leaving 7 bases not matched to a gene. Germline V gene lookup returns CDR1 SGHRS and CDR2 YFSETQ. The CDR3 protein is CASADRGQGKLFF. CDR3 in DNA: TGCGCCAGCGCTGACAGGGGGCAAGGAAAACTGTTTTTT.

This chain links TRBV9 with TRBJ1-4; weak D call: TRBD1 (5 bases). Germline assignment: CDR1 SGDLS and CDR2 YYNGEE. CDR3 size: 15 residues. V lost 1 base and J lost 7, with 14 bases in between. The CDR3 sequence is CASSVSGQGVEKLFF. The CDR3 DNA reads TGTGCCAGCAGCGTATCCGGGCAGGGCGTTGAAAAACTGTTTTTT.

The chain has TRBV9 and TRBJ1-4, with 7 bases that match TRBD1. Trimming removed 0 bases from V and 8 bases from J; junction bases left unmatched: 4. In germline, CDR1 is SGDLS, CDR2 YYNGEE. This CDR3 region has 14 residues. CDR3 DNA sequence: TGTGCCAGCAGCGTAGAAGGGGGCGGGGAAAAACTGTTTTTT. Translation gives CASSVEGGGEKLFF.

This rearrangement joins TRBV2 to TRBJ1-5, with D tentatively TRBD1 (5 bases). Germline V gives CDR1 SNHLY, CDR2 FYNNEI. There are 15 residues in the CDR3. The ends were cut back, 4 bases at V and 2 bases at J, with 12 bases in the middle. The CDR3 DNA reads as TGTGCCAGCAGTGTCCAGGGAAATGGCAATCAGCCCCAGCATTTT. Translation: CASSVQGNGNQPQHF.

This clone is a singleton in its sample. The V and J genes are TRBV27 and TRBJ1-2, with D possibly being TRBD1 (6 bases). The germline CDR1 and CDR2 sequences are MNHEY and SMNVEV (reference sequence). V gave up 8 bases and J gave up 2 bases, with 15 bases separating them. The length of the CDR3 is 14 residues. In DNA, the CDR3 is TGTGCCAGCGGACAAACGGGGGGCAACTATGGCTACACCTTC. It translates to CASGQTGGNYGYTF.

The genes are TRBV15 and TRBJ2-2; no clear D gene. CDR1 LNHNV and CDR2 YYDKDF come from the germline V gene (reference sequence). There are 14 residues in the CDR3. V lost 4 bases and J lost 3, with 9 bases in between. The CDR3 protein is CATSTRPDTGELFF. CDR3 nucleotides: TGTGCCACCAGCACCCGTCCCGACACCGGGGAGCTGTTTTTT.

This chain joins TRBV6-5 and TRBJ2-1; D is perhaps TRBD1 (6 bases). Trimming left V 6 bases short and J 6 bases short, with 18 bases between. The germline CDR1 and CDR2 sequences are MNHEY and SVGAGI. This CDR3 contains 15 residues. This chain's CDR3 is CASRSEKPQGNEQFF. As DNA, the CDR3 is TGTGCCAGCAGGAGTGAGAAGCCACAGGGCAATGAGCAGTTCTTC.

This chain links TRBV11-2 with TRBJ2-7, with 14 nucleotides matching TRBD2. Losses at the gene ends were 4 bases for V and 2 bases for J; bases not matched to a gene: 4. This CDR3 has 16 residues. Germline V gene data show CDR1 as SGHAT and CDR2 as FQNNGV. Here the CDR3 reads CASSSPGLAGAYEQYF. CDR3 nucleotide sequence: TGTGCCAGCAGCTCCCCGGGACTAGCGGGAGCCTACGAGCAGTACTTC.

This clone was detected once. This rearrangement joins TRBV15 to TRBJ1-4; 7 nucleotides line up with TRBD1. The CDR3 runs to 16 residues. CDR1 and CDR2 (germline): LNHNV, YYDKDF (reference sequence). J lost 10 bases, V lost 3 bases, and 14 bases had no gene match. Written as DNA, the CDR3 is TGTGCCACCAGCAGCGACAGGGCCTCCTCGGCGGGAAAACTGTTTTTT. This translates into CATSSDRASSAGKLFF.

Regarding this clone: Within the sample, other DNA sequences also encode this same CDR3. CDR3 loop: CASSQVLVNTEAFF. The CDR3 DNA reads as TGTGCCAGCAGCCAAGTTCTCGTGAACACTGAAGCTTTCTTT. The J gene is TRBJ1-1, the V gene TRBV3-1 (or the pseudogene TRBV3-2); D not certain. Germline CDR1 reads LGHDT; CDR2 reads YNNKEL (reference sequence). V was shortened by 1 base and J by 0 bases, with 6 bases between the two germline ends. CDR3 length: 14 residues.

This clone was recorded only once. Germline is not matched at one junction end, which may reflect a read error. The chain joins TRBV7-3 to TRBJ1-3; D unclear. Per germline, CDR1 SGHTA and CDR2 FQGTGA. This CDR3 has 15 amino acids. The CDR3 DNA follows: TGTGCCAGCAGCCTAACAGCTAACTCTGGAAACACCATATATTTT. It translates to CASSLTANSGNTIYF.

This sequence joins TRBV3-1 (or the pseudogene TRBV3-2) and TRBJ2-2; a possible D gene is TRBD1 (6 bases). Germline V lookup: CDR1 LGHDT, CDR2 YNNKEL (reference sequence). Deletions cut 4 bases from V and 4 bases from J, with 10 bases between. The CDR3 sequence is 14 residues long. CDR3 sequence: CASSRIQGTGELFF. The CDR3 coding sequence is TGTGCCAGCAGCCGCATACAGGGCACCGGGGAGCTGTTTTTT.

In DNA form, the CDR3 reads TGTGCCTGGAGTACTAGCGGAGCACAAGAGACCCAGTACTTC. This sequence encodes CAWSTSGAQETQYF. The chain employs TRBV30 and TRBJ2-5; 8 bases are a match to TRBD2. CDR1 is GTSNPN, CDR2 SVGIG, per germline (reference sequence). Germline trimming cut 2 bases from V and 2 bases from J; bases unmatched to any gene: 4. The CDR3 runs 14 residues.

This clone was recorded once. The rearrangement joins TRBV5-5 to TRBJ2-7; 13 bases match TRBD2. This CDR3 region has 18 residues. From germline, CDR1 is SGHKS and CDR2 YYEKEE (reference sequence). Trimming took 2 bases from V and 1 from J; bases not matched to a gene: 9. The CDR3 DNA follows: TGTGCCAGCAGCTTTAGGCCCGGGACTAGCGGGATTTCCTACGAGCAGTACTTC. Translation: CASSFRPGTSGISYEQYF.